What follows are 9 T cell receptor beta chains derived from one specimen sequenced in a study of OX40 agonist ivuxolimab in advanced cancers. The protocol was immunoSEQ multiplex PCR, while the TCRdb copy is restricted to in-frame clones and leaves out a portion. The data hold 70,000 to 80,000 clones, with about 94% observed a single time. The material was CD4+ or CD8+ T cells sorted from blood, obtained in a trial of the OX40 agonist ivuxolimab. These receptors were obtained from an adult with an advanced solid tumor such as melanoma, head and neck, liver or kidney cancer.

The rearrangement uses TRBV7-9 and TRBJ1-2; the D is unclear. CDR3 length: 15 residues. Germline loops: CDR1 SEHNR, CDR2 FQNEAQ (reference sequence). With 2 bases removed from V and 4 bases from J, the gap between germline ends came to 14 bases. CDR3 DNA: TGTGCCAGCAGCTTAATAGACCGGACTTCCTATGGCTACACCTTC. Translating gives CASSLIDRTSYGYTF.

The rearrangement joins TRBV5-1 to TRBJ1-4; D call uncertain. Germline loops: CDR1 SGHRS, CDR2 YFSETQ. The CDR3 runs 14 residues. The V end lost 2 bases, the J end lost 4 bases, and 9 bases lay between the germline ends. CDR3 residues: CASSFRRLNEKLFF. CDR3 sequence (DNA): TGCGCCAGCAGCTTCCGGAGGCTTAATGAAAAACTGTTTTTT.

The gene calls are TRBV19 and TRBJ2-2, with a possible D match to TRBD2 (5 bases). Germline CDR1 reads LNHDA; CDR2 reads SQIVND (reference sequence). Trimming removed 7 bases from V and 1 base from J, with 16 bases in between. The CDR3 totals 16 residues. The CDR3 DNA reads as TGTGCCAGTATCCTCGGTCGCGGAGGGAACACCGGGGAGCTGTTTTTT. Translation gives CASILGRGGNTGELFF.

The chain joins TRBV4-1 to TRBJ1-5; D remains ambiguous. V lost 1 base to trimming and J lost 0 bases, with 10 bases between them. The germline CDR1 and CDR2 sequences are MGHRA and YSYEKL. This CDR3 comprises 16 residues. The DNA for the CDR3 is TGCGCCAGCAGCCAAGGTCCCGGGGATAGCAATCAGCCCCAGCATTTT. It specifies CASSQGPGDSNQPQHF.

The chain has TRBV27 and TRBJ1-1; unclear D gene. Trimming took 6 bases from V and 2 from J, leaving 10 bases between them. The CDR3 has 13 residues. CDR1 and CDR2 from the germline V gene are MNHEY and SMNVEV (reference sequence). This CDR3 is CASSSTVNTEAFF. CDR3 sequence (DNA): TGTGCCAGCAGCTCAACAGTAAACACTGAAGCTTTCTTT.

This chain connects TRBV9 to TRBJ2-1; tentatively, D is TRBD2 (5 bases). Trimming removed 3 bases from V and 4 bases from J, with 17 bases in between. The CDR3 is made up of 16 amino acids. CDR1 and CDR2 from the germline V gene are SGDLS and YYNGEE. CDR3 amino acids: CASSASRVPLYNEQFF. In DNA form, the CDR3 reads TGTGCCAGCAGCGCCTCGAGGGTCCCCCTTTACAATGAGCAGTTCTTC.

The rearrangement links TRBV5-6 to TRBJ1-2; no reliable D call. The V gene's germline CDR1 is SGHDT and CDR2 YYEEEE. This CDR3 has 10 residues. Trimming shortened V by 7 bases and J by 7 bases, and 8 bases separated the two germline ends. The CDR3 DNA follows: TGTGCCAGCCTCCCCCGTGGCTACACCTTC. Protein product: CASLPRGYTF.

V is TRBV27 and J is TRBJ1-1, with D possibly matching TRBD1 (5 bases). The CDR3 totals 16 residues. V lost 2 bases, J lost 3 bases, and 16 bases lay in between. Germline CDR1 and CDR2: MNHEY and SMNVEV (reference sequence). In DNA form, the CDR3 reads TGTGCCAGCAGTTTACGTCAGGCCACCAGGGACACTGAAGCTTTCTTT. It encodes CASSLRQATRDTEAFF.

The CDR3 DNA sequence: TGTGCCAGCGGCTTCCAGGACACTTTCTCCTACGAGCAGTACTTC. It is translated as CASGFQDTFSYEQYF. J is TRBJ2-7 and V is TRBV27; D is perhaps TRBD1 (5 bases). Germline lookup yields CDR1 MNHEY and CDR2 SMNVEV (reference sequence). The CDR3 is 15 amino acids. V lost 8 bases and J lost 0, with 17 bases in between.